This passage covers 30 T cell receptor beta chains from one sample sequenced in a study of cytomegalovirus exposure and HLA in healthy donors. This table comes from immunoSEQ multiplex PCR, and its TCRdb copy is limited to in-frame clones, with some not included. The sample carries 150,000 to 180,000 clones, 86% recorded once. Sequencing was carried out using PBMCs. Source of these receptors: a human donor in good health.

The V gene is TRBV5-5, the J gene TRBJ1-1; maybe TRBD1 (5 bases). From germline, CDR1 is SGHKS and CDR2 YYEKEE (reference sequence). The V end lost 4 bases, the J end lost 4 bases, and 17 bases lay between the germline ends. This CDR3 is built from 15 residues. Here the CDR3 reads CASSPRGGESTEAFF. CDR3 nucleotides: TGTGCCAGCAGCCCTCGTGGAGGGGAATCCACTGAAGCTTTCTTT.

The chain joins TRBV9 to TRBJ1-3, with a tentative D call TRBD1 (5 bases). The CDR3 totals 16 residues. Germline assignment: CDR1 SGDLS and CDR2 YYNGEE. V was clipped by 2 bases and J by 2 bases, with 14 bases between them. CDR3 sequence (DNA): TGTGCCAGCAGCGTCAGCCCCTCCAGGGCTGGAAACACCATATATTTT. Its translation is CASSVSPSRAGNTIYF.

Only one count was recorded for this clone. The chain recombines TRBV9 with TRBJ2-3; tentatively, D is TRBD1 (5 bases). The CDR3 covers 15 residues. Deletions cut 0 bases from V and 3 bases from J, with 11 bases between. The germline V gene encodes CDR1 SGDLS and CDR2 YYNGEE. CDR3 protein: CASSVAGRETDTQYF. CDR3 DNA sequence: TGTGCCAGCAGCGTAGCAGGGCGTGAGACAGATACGCAGTATTTT. The complete variable domain, with remaining parts taken from reference TRBV9 and TRBJ2-3, reads DSGVTQTPKHLITATGQRVTLRCSPRSGDLSVYWYQQSLDQGLQFLIQYYNGEERAKGNILERFSAQQFPDLHSELNLSSLELGDSALYFCASSVAGRETDTQYFGPGTRLTVL.

The CDR3 protein is CASSGGGLAVNEQFF. In DNA, the CDR3 is TGTGCCAGCAGCGGAGGGGGACTAGCGGTCAATGAGCAGTTCTTC. The gene calls are TRBV7-8 and TRBJ2-1; the match to TRBD2 covers 11 bases. V lost 5 bases to trimming and J lost 6 bases; unmatched junction nucleotides: 6. The CDR3 has 15 residues. CDR1 is SGHVS, CDR2 FQNEAQ, per germline.

This rearrangement joins TRBV4-3 to TRBJ1-1; TRBD1 matches at 7 bases. The CDR3 has 15 amino acids. After removal of 0 bases from V and 0 bases from J, the junction contained 1 base not matched to a gene. CDR1 is LGHNA, CDR2 YSLEER, per germline. CDR3 in amino acids: CASSQEQGMNTEAFF. The CDR3 DNA reads TGCGCCAGCAGCCAAGAACAGGGGATGAACACTGAAGCTTTCTTT.

This sequence joins TRBV5-4 and TRBJ1-4; 10 nucleotides agree with TRBD1. Germline V CDR1 and CDR2: SGHNT, YYREEE (reference sequence). The junction had 5 bases not matched to a gene; V was cut back by 5 bases and J by 7 bases. This CDR3 region has 14 residues. The CDR3 protein is CASSRDRGFEKLFF. CDR3 DNA sequence: TGTGCCAGCAGTCGGGACAGGGGATTTGAAAAACTGTTTTTT.

The chain is built from TRBV5-1 and TRBJ2-1, with 8 bases lining up with TRBD1. The length of the CDR3 is 15 residues. J gave up 6 bases and V 5 bases, and 10 bases lay outside the gene matches. CDR1 SGHRS and CDR2 YFSETQ come from the germline V gene. CDR3 sequence (DNA): TGCGCCAGCAGGGTTATGGCAGGGGGCATCAATGAGCAGTTCTTC. This sequence encodes CASRVMAGGINEQFF.

This chain connects TRBV4-1 to TRBJ1-1; D is undetermined. Germline V CDR1 and CDR2: MGHRA, YSYEKL. Trimming left V 0 bases short and J 11 bases short, with 19 bases between. The CDR3 totals 15 residues. The CDR3 DNA sequence: TGCGCCAGCAGCCAAGAGGCACCCCTCAATCGTTTTGCTTTCTTT. Protein sequence: CASSQEAPLNRFAFF.

The J gene is TRBJ2-7, the V gene TRBV4-1; tentative D call: TRBD1 (5 bases). The V end lost 0 bases, the J end lost 0 bases, and 15 bases lay between the germline ends. The CDR3 consists of 17 residues. The germline V gene has CDR1 MGHRA and CDR2 YSYEKL. The CDR3 loop is CASSQDGAGRSSYEQYF. In nucleotides, the CDR3 is TGCGCCAGCAGCCAAGATGGGGCAGGGCGCTCCTCCTACGAGCAGTACTTC.

The count of this clone is one. J is TRBJ2-2 and V is TRBV6-4; 8 bases line up with TRBD2. Germline V gene sequence: CDR1 MRHNA, CDR2 SNTAGT. Germline trimming cut 2 bases from V and 3 bases from J; bases unmatched to any gene: 8. The CDR3 has 17 residues. The CDR3 sequence is CASSDGGGPLHTGELFF. The DNA for the CDR3 is TGTGCCAGCAGTGACGGCGGGGGGCCTCTTCACACCGGGGAGCTGTTTTTT.

The chain is built from TRBV9 and TRBJ1-3; D ambiguous. This CDR3 region has 17 residues. From germline, CDR1 is SGDLS and CDR2 YYNGEE. V was trimmed by 0 bases and J by 0 bases, leaving 13 bases between them. The CDR3 here is CASSVGSGSSSGNTIYF. The CDR3, as DNA: TGTGCCAGCAGCGTAGGCTCGGGAAGCAGCTCTGGAAACACCATATATTTT.

The rearrangement uses TRBV11-2 and TRBJ2-1, with 9 nucleotides matching TRBD2. J was trimmed by 8 bases and V by 5 bases; bases with no gene match: 16. Germline V gene data show CDR1 as SGHAT and CDR2 as FQNNGV. The CDR3 has 17 residues. The CDR3, as DNA: TGTGCCAGCAGCCTGCACATCTTAGCGGGAGATAAGTATGAGCAGTTCTTC. This translates into CASSLHILAGDKYEQFF.

CDR3 region: CAISVDRLENTEAFF. The CDR3 DNA sequence: TGTGCCATCAGTGTAGACAGGTTGGAGAACACTGAAGCTTTCTTT. The V gene is TRBV10-3, the J gene TRBJ1-1, with D tentatively TRBD1 (6 bases). The CDR3 totals 15 residues. Germline V gives CDR1 ENHRY, CDR2 SYGVKD. Trimming cost V 4 bases and J 1 base, with 13 bases left between them.

The rearrangement uses TRBV5-4 and TRBJ2-1; maybe TRBD1 (5 bases). This CDR3 has 12 amino acids. In germline, CDR1 is SGHNT, CDR2 YYREEE (reference sequence). The V gene lost 0 bases and the J gene lost 8 bases, with 6 bases spanning the gap. The CDR3 protein is CASSLGRDEQFF. The CDR3 DNA sequence: TGTGCCAGCAGCTTGGGCAGGGATGAGCAGTTCTTC.

This clone was seen only a few times. The chain couples TRBV29-1 to TRBJ2-7; the D gene is possibly TRBD2 (6 bases). The V gene lost 7 bases and the J gene lost 0 bases, with 16 bases spanning the gap. This CDR3 region has 14 residues. The germline V gene has CDR1 SQVTM and CDR2 ANQGSEA. For the CDR3, the DNA is TGCAGCGCCACCACGGGACTGATCTCCTACGAGCAGTACTTC. Translation: CSATTGLISYEQYF.

The chain links TRBV2 to TRBJ2-3; TRBD1 agrees at 7 bases. Germline V gene data show CDR1 as SNHLY and CDR2 as FYNNEI. The trim removed 5 bases at V and 3 bases at J, leaving 8 bases unmatched. This CDR3 contains 15 residues. The CDR3 coding sequence is TGTGCCAGCAGTAAACCCTCCAGGGGGACAGATACGCAGTATTTT. Translation: CASSKPSRGTDTQYF.

The V gene is TRBV2, the J gene TRBJ2-3; TRBD2 agrees at 13 bases. V trimming: 8 bases; J trimming: 4 bases; junction bases outside the gene matches: 9. CDR3 length equals 16 residues. The germline V gene has CDR1 SNHLY and CDR2 FYNNEI. CDR3: CASLPGLAGVADTQYF. In DNA form, the CDR3 reads TGTGCCAGCCTCCCAGGACTAGCGGGGGTCGCAGATACGCAGTATTTT. Looking up the rest from reference TRBV2 and TRBJ2-3 gives the full variable domain: EPEVTQTPSHQVTQMGQEVILRCVPISNHLYFYWYRQILGQKVEFLVSFYNNEISEKSEIFDDQFSVERPDGSNFTLKIRSTKLEDSAMYFCASLPGLAGVADTQYFGPGTRLTVL.

The CDR3 reads CASSMTSGRALSEQFF. CDR3 DNA sequence: TGTGCCAGTAGTATGACTAGCGGGAGGGCCCTTAGTGAGCAGTTCTTC. The chain carries TRBV19 and TRBJ2-1, with TRBD2 identical over 14 bases. In germline, CDR1 is LNHDA, CDR2 SQIVND (reference sequence). The CDR3 consists of 16 residues. The ends lost 3 bases at V and 9 bases at J; junction bases unmatched: 7.

This clone was seen more than once but under ten times. The chain joins TRBV5-6 to TRBJ2-7; D unclear. V dropped 5 bases and J dropped 0 bases, with 12 bases sitting between them. Germline V gene data show CDR1 as SGHDT and CDR2 as YYEEEE. The CDR3 loop spans 14 amino acids. This chain's CDR3 is CASSTILSSYEQYF. Written as DNA, the CDR3 is TGTGCCAGCAGTACGATCCTCAGCTCCTACGAGCAGTACTTC.

The V gene is TRBV19, the J gene TRBJ1-3, with a weak D call TRBD1 (6 bases). Germline lookup yields CDR1 LNHDA and CDR2 SQIVND (reference sequence). The CDR3 is 13 residues long. Between the trimmed V and J ends, which lost 3 bases and 8 bases, there was a span of 11 bases. The CDR3 sequence is CASSMEQGYTIYF. CDR3 bases: TGTGCCAGTAGTATGGAACAGGGCTACACCATATATTTT.

J is TRBJ1-1 and V is TRBV30; TRBD1 aligns across 8 bases. The germline V gene encodes CDR1 GTSNPN and CDR2 SVGIG (reference sequence). The CDR3 covers 13 residues. The V and J ends lost 2 bases and 3 bases, in that order; junction bases with no gene match: 2. CDR3 in amino acids: CAWSKDRDTEAFF. The CDR3 DNA sequence: TGTGCCTGGAGTAAGGACAGGGACACTGAAGCTTTCTTT.

The chain links TRBV18 to TRBJ1-2, with D uncertain. Per the germline V gene, CDR1 is KGHSH and CDR2 is LQKENI. CDR3 length equals 13 residues. V lost 3 bases and J 4 bases, leaving 9 bases between the germline ends. The CDR3 reads CASSPRESYGYTF. CDR3 coding DNA: TGTGCCAGCTCACCCCGGGAAAGCTATGGCTACACCTTC.

The count of this clone is one. The gene calls are TRBV11-1 and TRBJ1-1; no reliable D call. Germline assignment: CDR1 SGHAT and CDR2 FQDESV (reference sequence). The CDR3 is 15 amino acids. The germline V and J ends were trimmed by 2 bases and 5 bases, with 15 bases remaining between them. CDR3 bases: TGTGCCAGCAGCTTAAACGTCAACGCTAGAACTGAAGCTTTCTTT. Translation gives CASSLNVNARTEAFF.

The DNA for the CDR3 is TGCGCCAGCAGCCAAAACCAGGTGACGGTCCAAGAGACCCAGTACTTC. It yields the protein CASSQNQVTVQETQYF. The rearrangement links TRBV4-1 to TRBJ2-5; D is uncertain. CDR1 is MGHRA and CDR2 is YSYEKL in the germline V gene. The CDR3 consists of 16 residues. V dropped 2 bases and J dropped 1 base, with 14 bases sitting between them.

This chain uses TRBV5-1 with TRBJ2-7; the D is unclear. The V and J ends lost 4 bases and 5 bases respectively, with 16 bases between them. The CDR3 consists of 14 residues. Germline-derived CDR1 and CDR2 are SGHRS and YFSETQ. This chain's CDR3 is CASSPRSLEDEQYF. The DNA of the CDR3 is TGCGCCAGCAGCCCCCGTAGTTTAGAGGACGAGCAGTACTTC.

V and J are TRBV2 and TRBJ1-1, with 8 bases matching TRBD1. This CDR3 is built from 14 residues. CDR1 is SNHLY, CDR2 FYNNEI, per germline. The ends lost 7 bases at V and 0 bases at J; junction bases unmatched: 4. DNA of the CDR3: TGTGCCAGCACCCGGACAGGGATGAACACTGAAGCTTTCTTT. Protein product: CASTRTGMNTEAFF.

This clone was detected only once. The genes are TRBV15 and TRBJ2-3; possibly TRBD2 for D (5 bases). The germline V gene encodes CDR1 LNHNV and CDR2 YYDKDF (reference sequence). The ends were cut back, 7 bases at V and 0 bases at J, with 11 bases in the middle. The CDR3 consists of 14 residues. The CDR3 spells CATTRGGSTDTQYF. Here the CDR3 DNA reads TGTGCCACCACCCGAGGAGGTAGCACAGATACGCAGTATTTT.

J is TRBJ1-2 and V is TRBV7-9; TRBD1 is a possible D gene (6 bases). Germline V lookup: CDR1 SEHNR, CDR2 FQNEAQ (reference sequence). The ends were cut back, 9 bases at V and 1 base at J, with 12 bases in the middle. The CDR3 is 13 residues long. The DNA of the CDR3 is TGTGCCAGTAGAACAGGGTTTAACTATGGCTACACCTTC. It codes for CASRTGFNYGYTF. The whole variable domain, remainder taken from reference TRBV7-9 and TRBJ1-2, is DTGVSQNPRHKITKRGQNVTFRCDPISEHNRLYWYRQTLGQGPEFLTYFQNEAQLEKSRLLSDRFSAERPKGSFSTLEIQRTEQGDSAMYLCASRTGFNYGYTFGSGTRLTVV.

The chain uses TRBV27 and TRBJ2-2, with D possibly being TRBD2 (6 bases). Germline V gene data show CDR1 as MNHEY and CDR2 as SMNVEV (reference sequence). With 0 bases removed from V and 1 base from J, the gap between germline ends came to 9 bases. CDR3 length equals 16 residues. This CDR3 reads CASSLSATRNTGELFF. The CDR3 DNA sequence: TGTGCCAGCAGTTTATCGGCGACTAGGAACACCGGGGAGCTGTTTTTT.

The chain carries TRBV11-2 and TRBJ1-1, with D possibly being TRBD1 (6 bases). Trimming removed 1 base from V and 3 bases from J, with 6 bases in between. Germline V gives CDR1 SGHAT, CDR2 FQNNGV. The CDR3 length is 13 residues. CDR3 DNA sequence: TGTGCCAGCAGCTTAGGGGGGCACACTGAAGCTTTCTTT. This sequence encodes CASSLGGHTEAFF.